The 2 T cell receptor beta chains below come from one sample, sequenced in a study of blood T cell repertoires in COVID-19. Clones were read by immunoSEQ multiplex PCR, and TCRdb kept only the in-frame ones, dropping some. There are 100,000 to 110,000 clones in the sample; about 80% occur only once, and 9% to 14% lies in the top ten. Sequencing input: peripheral blood. The receptors were sampled from a woman in her 70s with acute or convalescent COVID-19.

The chain links TRBV7-9 to TRBJ1-2; TRBD1 is a possible D gene (5 bases). The V end was cut by 2 bases, the J end by 3 bases, with 19 bases between. Germline CDR1 and CDR2: SEHNR and FQNEAQ (reference sequence). This CDR3 region has 17 residues. CDR3 amino acids: CASSLIAGPLTDYGYTF. The CDR3 DNA is TGTGCCAGCAGCTTAATTGCAGGGCCCCTAACCGACTATGGCTACACCTTC.

The V and J genes are TRBV18 and TRBJ1-4, with D possibly being TRBD1 (5 bases). The V end was cut by 1 base, the J end by 8 bases, with 14 bases between. CDR1 KGHSH and CDR2 LQKENI come from the germline V gene. The CDR3 loop spans 15 amino acids. This CDR3 reads CASSPQEGHREKLFF. Here the CDR3 DNA reads TGTGCCAGCTCACCACAGGAGGGGCATCGGGAAAAACTGTTTTTT. The full variable domain, completed using reference TRBV18 and TRBJ1-4, is NAGVMQNPRHLVRRRGQEARLRCSPMKGHSHVYWYRQLPEEGLKFMVYLQKENIIDESGMPKERFSAEFPKEGPSILRIQQVVRGDSAAYFCASSPQEGHREKLFFGSGTQLSVL.